These 32 T cell receptor beta chains were sequenced from one sample in a study of cytomegalovirus exposure and HLA in healthy donors (dated by TCRdb to the late 2010s). Library generation was performed with the immunoSEQ multiplex PCR assay. The multiplex PCR relied on a mix of 60 forward primers for TCR Vbeta segments and 13 reverse primers for TCR Jbeta segments. Drawn from immuneACCESS, this table holds only the in-frame rearrangements with V and J called that TCRdb kept. Clones are partly lost; checked studies trace under half to an unresolved V gene and leave the rest unexplained. The table for this sample shows under 250,000 clones. Of the sample, about 1.1% is held by the ten largest clones. The sample consisted of PBMCs. These receptors all stem from a girl aged 2-10 years in good health and CMV-seropositive.

The V and J genes are TRBV18 and TRBJ2-1; D perhaps matches TRBD1 (6 bases). Trimming stripped 3 bases from V and 5 bases from J, with 14 bases between. The CDR3 spans 15 residues. From germline, CDR1 is KGHSH and CDR2 LQKENI. The CDR3: CASSPRTGKHNEQFF. Here the CDR3 DNA reads TGTGCCAGCTCACCCCGCACAGGGAAACACAATGAGCAGTTCTTC.

The V and J genes are TRBV10-3 and TRBJ1-3, with 9 bases that match TRBD1. The junction had 6 bases not matched to a gene; V was cut back by 4 bases and J by 2 bases. CDR3 size: 16 residues. Per the germline V gene, CDR1 is ENHRY and CDR2 is SYGVKD. CDR3 DNA sequence: TGTGCCATCAGTGGAGGTCGGGACAGGGCTGGAAACACCATATATTTT. Translation: CAISGGRDRAGNTIYF.

The J gene is TRBJ1-1, the V gene TRBV6-5; 9 nucleotides match TRBD1. J was trimmed by 12 bases and V by 0 bases; bases with no gene match: 14. This CDR3 has 16 amino acids. Germline V gene lookup returns CDR1 MNHEY and CDR2 SVGAGI. The CDR3 region has the DNA TGTGCCAGCAGTTACTCGCCGGGACAGGGCGGGGCTGGAACTTTCTTT. Protein sequence: CASSYSPGQGGAGTFF.

V is TRBV9 and J is TRBJ2-5; 7 nucleotides match TRBD2. This CDR3 region has 14 residues. Trimming cost V 4 bases and J 2 bases; bases outside gene matches: 5. Per the germline V gene, CDR1 is SGDLS and CDR2 is YYNGEE. The CDR3 DNA reads TGTGCCAGCAGCCTCCGGGACTATCAAGAGACCCAGTACTTC. It yields the protein CASSLRDYQETQYF.

V gene TRBV12-5 combines with J gene TRBJ2-2; TRBD2 matches 7 bases. J lost 4 bases, V lost 2 bases, and 16 bases had no gene match. CDR3 length: 19 amino acids. Germline values: CDR1 LGHNT, CDR2 FRNRAP. CDR3 DNA sequence: TGTGCTAGTGGTTTGAATGGGAAGACGGGGGGTTCTGGCACCGGGGAGCTGTTTTTT. Translated: CASGLNGKTGGSGTGELFF.

The CDR3 reads CASSWGTGETEAFF. Written as DNA, the CDR3 is TGCGCCAGCAGCTGGGGGACAGGTGAGACTGAAGCTTTCTTT. The rearrangement joins TRBV5-1 to TRBJ1-1; 8 bases align to TRBD1. This CDR3 is built from 14 residues. Per germline, CDR1 SGHRS and CDR2 YFSETQ. The V and J ends lost 3 bases and 5 bases, in that order; junction bases with no gene match: 6.

This chain joins TRBV7-8 and TRBJ2-2, with 7 bases identical to TRBD1. Germline V lookup: CDR1 SGHVS, CDR2 FQNEAQ. The CDR3 extends over 16 amino acids. Trimming removed 4 bases from V and 0 bases from J; junction bases left unmatched: 5. CDR3 sequence reads: CASSYYGTANTGELFF. In DNA, the CDR3 is TGTGCCAGCAGCTATTACGGGACAGCGAACACCGGGGAGCTGTTTTTT.

The V and J genes are TRBV2 and TRBJ2-7; TRBD2 agrees at 10 bases. Germline trimming cut 2 bases from V and 7 bases from J; bases unmatched to any gene: 14. The length of the CDR3 is 17 residues. Germline-derived CDR1 and CDR2 are SNHLY and FYNNEI. CDR3 DNA sequence: TGTGCCAGCAGTGAACATCAAGGAGCGGGAGGGCCGGGGGAGCAGTACTTC. Its translation is CASSEHQGAGGPGEQYF.

This chain joins TRBV27 and TRBJ1-1, with D perhaps TRBD1 (5 bases). Germline-derived CDR1 and CDR2 are MNHEY and SMNVEV (reference sequence). CDR3 length equals 12 residues. With 5 bases removed from V and 7 bases from J, the gap between germline ends came to 11 bases. CDR3 nucleotide sequence: TGTGCCAGCAGTAGGAGGGGCGATGAAGCTTTCTTT. Residues: CASSRRGDEAFF.

This chain uses TRBV15 with TRBJ2-7, with TRBD1 matching 9 bases. The CDR3 totals 15 residues. CDR1 LNHNV and CDR2 YYDKDF come from the germline V gene (reference sequence). Trimming cost V 4 bases and J 1 base; bases outside gene matches: 5. For the CDR3, the DNA is TGTGCCACCAGCAAAAGACAGGGGGTTTCCTACGAGCAGTACTTC. It yields the protein CATSKRQGVSYEQYF.

The rearrangement links TRBV6-5 to TRBJ1-2, with D maybe TRBD1 (6 bases). CDR1 is MNHEY, CDR2 SVGAGI, per germline. V shed 9 bases and J shed 8 bases, with 13 bases lying between them. The CDR3 has 11 residues. The CDR3 DNA is TGTGCCAGACTTAAGAGGGGGGGCTACACCTTC. Amino acid sequence: CARLKRGGYTF.

The chain joins TRBV30 to TRBJ1-2; no firm D call. The CDR3 spans 14 residues. Germline V gene lookup returns CDR1 GTSNPN and CDR2 SVGIG (reference sequence). The V gene lost 4 bases and the J gene lost 4 bases, with 16 bases spanning the gap. CDR3 protein: CAWTPEGKGYGYTF. The CDR3 bases are TGTGCCTGGACTCCCGAGGGAAAGGGCTATGGCTACACCTTC. Drawing the rest from reference TRBV30 and TRBJ1-2, the complete variable domain is SQTIHQWPATLVQPVGSPLSLECTVEGTSNPNLYWYRQAAGRGLQLLFYSVGIGQISSEVPQNLSASRPQDRQFILSSKKLLLSDSGFYLCAWTPEGKGYGYTFGSGTRLTVV.

This chain uses TRBV5-1 with TRBJ2-7, with TRBD1 identical over 7 bases. The CDR3 spans 16 residues. Germline V gene data show CDR1 as SGHRS and CDR2 as YFSETQ. After removal of 0 bases from V and 2 bases from J, the junction contained 8 bases not matched to a gene. The CDR3 nucleotides are TGCGCCAGCAGCTTGGGGCTGACCGGGACAGCCTACGAGCAGTACTTC. Translated: CASSLGLTGTAYEQYF.

The J gene is TRBJ2-7, the V gene TRBV5-1; D is possibly TRBD2 (6 bases). The V gene lost 0 bases and the J gene lost 0 bases, with 13 bases spanning the gap. This CDR3 is built from 16 residues. Germline CDR1 is SGHRS and CDR2 is YFSETQ. The CDR3 spells CASSLEPADYSYEQYF. The CDR3 DNA is TGCGCCAGCAGCTTGGAGCCAGCGGACTACTCCTACGAGCAGTACTTC.

The V call is TRBV18, the J call TRBJ1-5; D is perhaps TRBD1 (6 bases). V lost 5 bases and J lost 3, with 11 bases in between. Germline V CDR1 and CDR2: KGHSH, LQKENI. This CDR3 region has 14 residues. The chain's CDR3 is CASSETGVNQPQHF. The CDR3 nucleotides are TGTGCCAGCTCAGAGACAGGAGTCAATCAGCCCCAGCATTTT. Drawing the rest from reference TRBV18 and TRBJ1-5, the complete variable domain is NAGVMQNPRHLVRRRGQEARLRCSPMKGHSHVYWYRQLPEEGLKFMVYLQKENIIDESGMPKERFSAEFPKEGPSILRIQQVVRGDSAAYFCASSETGVNQPQHFGDGTRLSIL.

The genes are TRBV28 and TRBJ2-7; D perhaps matches TRBD2 (5 bases). The CDR3 runs to 16 residues. Trimming shortened V by 6 bases and J by 1 base, and 19 bases separated the two germline ends. Germline loops: CDR1 MDHEN, CDR2 SYDVKM. The chain's CDR3 is CASSPFSEGRSYEQYF. The CDR3 DNA follows: TGTGCCAGCAGCCCTTTTAGCGAAGGGCGGTCCTACGAGCAGTACTTC.

V gene TRBV5-1 combines with J gene TRBJ2-6; a possible D gene is TRBD1 (6 bases). This CDR3 spans 16 amino acids. V dropped 0 bases and J dropped 0 bases, with 7 bases sitting between them. Per the germline V gene, CDR1 is SGHRS and CDR2 is YFSETQ. DNA of the CDR3: TGCGCCAGCAGCTTGGAGGGGGTCTCTGGGGCCAACGTCCTGACTTTC. It encodes CASSLEGVSGANVLTF.

The J gene is TRBJ1-5, the V gene TRBV19; D call uncertain. The CDR3 has 13 amino acids. Trimming removed 9 bases from V and 4 bases from J, with 13 bases in between. Per germline, CDR1 LNHDA and CDR2 SQIVND (reference sequence). This chain's CDR3 is CASSPRVNQPQHF. CDR3 sequence (DNA): TGTGCCAGCAGTCCCCGAGTGAATCAGCCCCAGCATTTT.

This chain joins TRBV5-1 and TRBJ2-1; D perhaps matches TRBD1 (6 bases). CDR3 size: 15 residues. The V end lost 4 bases, the J end lost 5 bases, and 16 bases lay between the germline ends. Germline lookup yields CDR1 SGHRS and CDR2 YFSETQ. CDR3 residues: CASSRTGPYDNEQFF. CDR3 nucleotides: TGCGCCAGCAGCCGCACAGGGCCCTACGACAATGAGCAGTTCTTC. Using reference TRBV5-1 and TRBJ2-1 for the parts outside the CDR3, the full variable domain is KAGVTQTPRYLIKTRGQQVTLSCSPISGHRSVSWYQQTPGQGLQFLFEYFSETQRNKGNFPGRFSGRQFSNSRSEMNVSTLELGDSALYLCASSRTGPYDNEQFFGPGTRLTVL.

V is TRBV27 and J is TRBJ2-3; 10 nucleotides line up with TRBD2. The V gene end was trimmed by 1 base and the J gene end by 6 bases; junction bases not matched to a gene: 4. Germline CDR1 is MNHEY and CDR2 is SMNVEV (reference sequence). The CDR3 loop spans 15 amino acids. The CDR3 DNA reads TGTGCCAGCAGTTTATTCACTAGCGGGACGGATACGCAGTATTTT. Encoded protein: CASSLFTSGTDTQYF.

The chain uses TRBV2 and TRBJ2-1; possibly TRBD2 for D (5 bases). CDR1 SNHLY and CDR2 FYNNEI come from the germline V gene. The CDR3 runs 15 residues. The V end was cut by 5 bases, the J end by 6 bases, with 17 bases between. In DNA form, the CDR3 reads TGTGCCAGCAGTTTACAGTTCGGGGTGCGCAATGAGCAGTTCTTC. Amino acids: CASSLQFGVRNEQFF. Variable domain in full (rest from reference TRBV2 and TRBJ2-1): EPEVTQTPSHQVTQMGQEVILRCVPISNHLYFYWYRQILGQKVEFLVSFYNNEISEKSEIFDDQFSVERPDGSNFTLKIRSTKLEDSAMYFCASSLQFGVRNEQFFGPGTRLTVL.

CDR3 nucleotide sequence: TGTGCCAGCAGTTGGGGGACAGGGGGCGATGGCACTGAAGCTTTCTTT. It is translated as CASSWGTGGDGTEAFF. The chain carries TRBV6-5 and TRBJ1-1, with TRBD1 matching 12 bases. With 4 bases clipped from V and 4 bases from J, the junction kept 7 bases outside the gene matches. Germline values: CDR1 MNHEY, CDR2 SVGAGI. This CDR3 region has 16 residues.

This chain's CDR3 is CATTTGYTF. The CDR3 DNA follows: TGTGCCACCACGACAGGCTACACCTTC. This chain links TRBV15 with TRBJ1-2; D call uncertain. This CDR3 spans 9 amino acids. Trimming shortened V by 7 bases and J by 8 bases, and 5 bases separated the two germline ends. Germline CDR1 is LNHNV and CDR2 is YYDKDF (reference sequence). Complete variable domain (other parts from reference TRBV15 and TRBJ1-2): DAMVIQNPRYQVTQFGKPVTLSCSQTLNHNVMYWYQQKSSQAPKLLFHYYDKDFNNEADTPDNFQSRRPNTSFCFLDIRSPGLGDTAMYLCATTTGYTFGSGTRLTVV.

This chain uses TRBV27 with TRBJ2-7; TRBD2 aligns across 12 bases. The CDR3 is made up of 14 amino acids. CDR1 MNHEY and CDR2 SMNVEV come from the germline V gene (reference sequence). V shed 3 bases, J shed 7 bases, and the junction held 4 bases outside the gene matches. CDR3 DNA sequence: TGTGCCAGCAGTTTGACTAGCGGGAGTGGGGAGCAGTACTTC. It translates to CASSLTSGSGEQYF.

V usage is TRBV18 and J usage is TRBJ2-1; tentatively, D is TRBD2 (5 bases). The CDR3 loop spans 15 amino acids. Germline CDR1 reads KGHSH; CDR2 reads LQKENI. Trimming removed 1 base from V and 0 bases from J, with 7 bases in between. CDR3 loop: CASSPLGSSYNEQFF. CDR3 in DNA: TGTGCCAGCTCACCACTGGGGAGCTCCTACAATGAGCAGTTCTTC.

This chain joins TRBV15 and TRBJ1-4; 10 bases are a match to TRBD1. CDR1 is LNHNV, CDR2 YYDKDF, per germline (reference sequence). V dropped 0 bases and J dropped 11; count of bases not matched to a gene: 9. The CDR3 length is 16 residues. The CDR3 sequence is CATSRDLEDRGRKLFF. CDR3 DNA sequence: TGTGCCACCAGCAGAGATTTAGAGGACAGGGGGAGGAAACTGTTTTTT. Supplemented by reference TRBV15 and TRBJ1-4, the full variable domain reads DAMVIQNPRYQVTQFGKPVTLSCSQTLNHNVMYWYQQKSSQAPKLLFHYYDKDFNNEADTPDNFQSRRPNTSFCFLDIRSPGLGDTAMYLCATSRDLEDRGRKLFFGSGTQLSVL.

The rearrangement uses TRBV27 and TRBJ2-3; 7 nucleotides align to TRBD2. Trimming cost V 4 bases and J 1 base; bases outside gene matches: 5. The CDR3 extends over 15 amino acids. Germline loops: CDR1 MNHEY, CDR2 SMNVEV (reference sequence). The DNA of the CDR3 is TGTGCCAGCAGTTATGCGGGAGAACGCACAGATACGCAGTATTTT. Translating it yields CASSYAGERTDTQYF.

This rearrangement joins TRBV5-6 to TRBJ1-4, with TRBD1 identical over 8 bases. Germline V gene lookup returns CDR1 SGHDT and CDR2 YYEEEE. The ends lost 5 bases at V and 8 bases at J; junction bases unmatched: 11. The CDR3 has 15 residues. The CDR3 DNA reads TGTGCCAGCAGTTCCCAGACAGGGGAGTACGAAAAACTGTTTTTT. Residues: CASSSQTGEYEKLFF. The entire variable domain, with the rest obtained from reference TRBV5-6 and TRBJ1-4, is as follows: DAGVTQSPTHLIKTRGQQVTLRCSPKSGHDTVSWYQQALGQGPQFIFQYYEEEERQRGNFPDRFSGHQFPNYSSELNVNALLLGDSALYLCASSSQTGEYEKLFFGSGTQLSVL.

The V call is TRBV7-6, the J call TRBJ2-1; D ambiguous. This CDR3 region has 14 residues. Germline CDR1 is SGHVS and CDR2 is FNYEAQ. The V end was cut by 5 bases, the J end by 2 bases, with 10 bases between. This chain's CDR3 is CASSPTSAYNEQFF. CDR3 nucleotides: TGTGCCAGCAGCCCCACCTCGGCCTACAATGAGCAGTTCTTC. The full variable domain, completed using reference TRBV7-6 and TRBJ2-1, is GAGVSQSPRYKVTKRGQDVALRCDPISGHVSLYWYRQALGQGPEFLTYFNYEAQQDKSGLPNDRFSAERPEGSISTLTIQRTEQRDSAMYRCASSPTSAYNEQFFGPGTRLTVL.

J is TRBJ2-1 and V is TRBV29-1; 11 bases are shared with TRBD2. Trimming at V came to 7 bases and at J to 4 bases, leaving 9 bases not matched to a gene. CDR1 is SQVTM, CDR2 ANQGSEA, per germline. This CDR3 is 15 amino acids long. This chain's CDR3 is CSAASGTSGYNEQFF. The DNA for the CDR3 is TGCAGCGCCGCCTCCGGGACTAGCGGATACAATGAGCAGTTCTTC.

This rearrangement joins TRBV5-1 to TRBJ2-7, with 9 bases identical to TRBD2. Germline V gene sequence: CDR1 SGHRS, CDR2 YFSETQ. This CDR3 spans 14 amino acids. V was clipped by 0 bases and J by 3 bases; unmatched bases: 1. CDR3 DNA sequence: TGCGCCAGCAGCTTGGAGACTAGCGGCTACGAGCAGTACTTC. Translating gives CASSLETSGYEQYF. Drawing the rest from reference TRBV5-1 and TRBJ2-7, the complete variable domain is KAGVTQTPRYLIKTRGQQVTLSCSPISGHRSVSWYQQTPGQGLQFLFEYFSETQRNKGNFPGRFSGRQFSNSRSEMNVSTLELGDSALYLCASSLETSGYEQYFGPGTRLTVT.

This rearrangement joins TRBV4-1 to TRBJ2-2; 9 bases are shared with TRBD2. V lost 2 bases, J lost 7 bases, and 17 bases stayed unmatched. CDR1 is MGHRA and CDR2 is YSYEKL in the germline V gene. This CDR3 is built from 19 residues. CDR3 nucleotides: TGCGCCAGCAGCCAACCCCGGGGCCGTCTAGCGGGAAGGGGCGGGGAGCTGTTTTTT. It translates to CASSQPRGRLAGRGGELFF.